A selection of T cell receptor beta chains follows, all from one sample in a study of T cell changes during pregnancy in multiple sclerosis. Generated by immunoSEQ multiplex PCR, the TCRdb table keeps only in-frame clones and is missing some. The sample shows about 110,000 clones, around 90% of them seen only once. The sequencing used peripheral blood, collected after pregnancy. These receptor sequences come from a female donor with multiple sclerosis, enrolled in a pregnancy study. Both conserved end residues are part of each CDR3. The D gene is left open where the match is weak. Expanded clones get a size class; other rows say once, few or many, or leave the size out.

clone size,J gene,D gene,V gene,CDR3 protein,CDR3 DNA
NA,TRBJ1-4,TRBD1,TRBV7-9,CASSQDRGNEKLFF,TGTGCCAGCAGCCAAGACAGGGGAAATGAAAAACTGTTTTTT
NA,TRBJ1-5,TRBD1,TRBV6-1,CASGQGERQPQHF,TGTGCTTCGGGACAGGGGGAGCGTCAGCCCCAGCATTTT
NA,TRBJ2-4,NA,TRBV11-2,CASSLGRASENIQYF,TGTGCCAGCAGCTTAGGGCGGGCCTCGGAAAACATTCAGTACTTC
once,TRBJ1-1,NA,TRBV30,CAGKRQILNTEAFF,TGTGCCGGAAAGAGACAGATCCTGAACACTGAAGCTTTCTTT
NA,TRBJ1-2,TRBD1,TRBV9,CASSVGQGAFGYTF,TGTGCCAGCAGCGTAGGACAGGGGGCGTTTGGCTACACCTTC
NA,TRBJ2-3,TRBD2,TRBV2,CASTEREVDDTQYF,TGTGCCAGCACGGAGCGGGAGGTTGATGATACGCAGTATTTT
NA,TRBJ2-5,NA,TRBV28,CASRARDTSVGTQYF,TGTGCCAGCAGGGCCAGGGACACCTCTGTTGGGACCCAGTACTTC
NA,TRBJ2-1,NA,TRBV7-9,CASSLRGGSYNEQFF,TGTGCCAGCAGCTTAAGAGGGGGCTCCTACAATGAGCAGTTCTTC
NA,TRBJ1-5,NA,TRBV30,CAWSVPGSLSNNQPQHF,TGTGCCTGGAGTGTACCCGGGTCCCTAAGTAACAATCAGCCCCAGCATTTT
NA,TRBJ2-7,NA,TRBV28,CASRQGVGYEQYF,TGTGCCAGCAGGCAAGGGGTTGGCTACGAGCAGTACTTC
NA,TRBJ2-3,NA,TRBV7-9,CASGRGAPLSTDTQYF,TGTGCCAGCGGGCGCGGGGCCCCCCTTAGCACAGATACGCAGTATTTT
NA,TRBJ2-7,NA,TRBV6-1,CASSSVGGTYEQYF,TGTGCCAGCAGTTCGGTGGGGGGTACCTACGAGCAGTACTTC
NA,TRBJ2-3,TRBD2,TRBV11-3,CASSLRGGSDTQYF,TGTGCCAGCAGCTTGCGGGGGGGTTCAGATACGCAGTATTTT
NA,TRBJ1-6,NA,TRBV4-1,CASSQDLGPDSPLHF,TGCGCCAGCAGCCAAGATCTGGGGCCAGATTCACCCCTCCACTTT
NA,TRBJ2-7,NA,TRBV15,CATSWMKGVGEQYF,TGTGCCACCAGCTGGATGAAGGGGGTAGGCGAGCAGTACTTC
NA,TRBJ2-7,TRBD1,TRBV19,CASSKRTGAAHEQYF,TGTGCCAGTAGTAAACGGACAGGGGCTGCCCACGAGCAGTACTTC
NA,TRBJ1-1,NA,TRBV5-6,CASSPGGPLRTEAFF,TGTGCCAGCAGCCCCGGGGGGCCCCTGAGGACTGAAGCTTTCTTT
NA,TRBJ1-2,TRBD1,TRBV19,CASSDGTGRDYGYTF,TGTGCCAGTAGCGACGGGACAGGGAGGGACTATGGCTACACCTTC
NA,TRBJ2-1,TRBD1,TRBV6-5,CASRDRRTYNEQFF,TGTGCCAGCAGGGACAGGAGGACCTACAATGAGCAGTTCTTC
once,TRBJ2-3,NA,TRBV9,CASSARGVFADTQYF,TGTGCCAGCAGCGCCAGGGGGGTGTTCGCAGATACGCAGTATTTT
NA,TRBJ2-5,TRBD1,TRBV28,CASSFRRQQGPRDGETQYF,TGTGCCAGCAGTTTTCGCCGGCAACAGGGGCCGCGCGATGGAGAGACCCAGTACTTC
NA,TRBJ2-4,TRBD2,TRBV9,CASSPTGGGAKNIQYF,TGTGCCAGCAGCCCCACGGGCGGGGGAGCCAAAAACATTCAGTACTTC
NA,TRBJ1-6,TRBD1,TRBV5-6,CASSLDRGNRYNSPLHF,TGTGCCAGCAGCCTGGACAGGGGGAACCGCTATAATTCACCCCTCCACTTT
NA,TRBJ2-2,TRBD1,TRBV7-8,CASSYGTGGFSGTGELFF,TGTGCCAGCAGTTACGGGACAGGGGGGTTTTCAGGCACCGGGGAGCTGTTTTTT
NA,TRBJ1-2,TRBD1,TRBV6-1,CASSDRDRGGYTF,TGTGCCAGCAGCGACCGGGACAGAGGGGGCTACACCTTC
NA,TRBJ1-2,NA,TRBV7-9,CASSPQGRGYTF,TGTGCCAGCAGCCCTCAGGGTCGCGGCTACACCTTC
NA,TRBJ2-6,NA,TRBV19,CAGSSTGSGANVLTF,TGTGCCGGATCTTCCACGGGTTCCGGGGCCAACGTCCTGACTTTC
NA,TRBJ1-1,TRBD1,TRBV27,CASFTSGTGGRAFF,TGTGCCAGCTTTACCTCCGGGACAGGGGGCCGGGCTTTCTTT
once,TRBJ1-6,NA,TRBV27,CASSLQGVTHNSPLHF,TGTGCCAGCAGTTTACAAGGGGTTACACATAATTCACCCCTCCACTTT
NA,TRBJ1-1,NA,TRBV4-2,CASSQDKGWNEAFF,TGTGCCAGCAGCCAAGATAAGGGGTGGAATGAAGCTTTCTTT
once,TRBJ2-7,NA,TRBV5-1,CASSLEHFPYEQYF,TGCGCCAGCAGCTTGGAACATTTTCCCTACGAGCAGTACTTC
NA,TRBJ1-1,TRBD1,TRBV28,CASSFLTQGAVEAFF,TGTGCCAGCAGTTTCCTCACTCAGGGGGCGGTTGAAGCTTTCTTT
NA,TRBJ2-3,TRBD2,TRBV7-3,CASSSTTGLAGTDTQYF,TGTGCCAGCAGCTCCACAACCGGACTAGCGGGCACAGATACGCAGTATTTT
once,TRBJ2-4,NA,TRBV7-9,CASSLGGTYAKNIQYF,TGTGCCAGCAGCTTAGGAGGTACGTATGCCAAAAACATTCAGTACTTC
NA,TRBJ1-2,NA,TRBV7-9,CASSPGQNYGYTF,TGTGCCAGCAGCCCCGGACAGAACTATGGCTACACCTTC
NA,TRBJ1-3,TRBD1,TRBV11-2,CASSKGDRVGNTIYF,TGTGCCAGCAGCAAAGGGGACAGGGTTGGAAACACCATATATTTT
NA,TRBJ1-4,TRBD1,TRBV5-1,CASSSSPTGTEKLFF,TGCGCCAGCAGCTCCTCCCCGACAGGGACTGAAAAACTGTTTTTT
NA,TRBJ1-2,NA,TRBV11-2,CASSSYREGYTF,TGTGCCAGCAGCTCCTACAGGGAGGGCTACACCTTC
NA,TRBJ1-5,NA,TRBV30,CAWSAGVLQPQHF,TGTGCCTGGAGTGCAGGGGTACTTCAGCCCCAGCATTTT
NA,TRBJ2-1,NA,TRBV5-1,CASSLDRVRANEQFF,TGCGCCAGCAGCTTGGACAGGGTGAGGGCCAATGAGCAGTTCTTC
NA,TRBJ2-1,TRBD2,TRBV27,CASSPQSGRFNEQFF,TGTGCCAGCAGTCCTCAGAGCGGGAGGTTTAATGAGCAGTTCTTC